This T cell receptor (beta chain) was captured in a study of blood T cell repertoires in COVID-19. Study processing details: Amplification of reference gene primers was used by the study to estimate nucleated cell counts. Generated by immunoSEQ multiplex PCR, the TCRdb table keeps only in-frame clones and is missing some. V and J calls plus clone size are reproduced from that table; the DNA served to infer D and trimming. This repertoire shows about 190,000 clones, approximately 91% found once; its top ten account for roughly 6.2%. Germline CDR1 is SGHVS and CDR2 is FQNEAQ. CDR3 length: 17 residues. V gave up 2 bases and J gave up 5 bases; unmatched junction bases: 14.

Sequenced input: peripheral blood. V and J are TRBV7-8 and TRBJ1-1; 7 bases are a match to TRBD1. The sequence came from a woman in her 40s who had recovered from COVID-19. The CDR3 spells CASSLKTGLGLWTEAFF. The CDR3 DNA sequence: TGTGCCAGCAGCTTAAAGACAGGGTTGGGTTTATGGACTGAAGCTTTCTTT.